Detailed here is one T cell receptor beta chain. The sample originates from a study of T-cell reconstitution after alpha-beta-depleted transplantation in children. Trimming stripped 8 bases from V and 1 base from J, with 11 bases between. The CDR3 consists of 13 residues. Preparing the TCRbeta library involved the use of unique molecular identifiers. Each CDR3 protein gets one entry after TCRdb re-called the PCR reads with MiXCR. The data hold just over 950,000 distinct CDR3 sequences, with roughly 29% observed a single time. Sequencing used PBMCs, mostly from graft donor cells, obtained 360 days after TCRalphabeta/CD19-depleted stem cell transplant. The chain employs TRBV12-3 or TRBV12-4 and TRBJ1-1; D unclear. The receptor's source is a boy younger than two who had a stem cell transplant for SCID, so the T cells may come from the graft donor. CDR3 DNA sequence: TGTGCCAGCGTCGCGTGGGAGAACACTGAAGCTTTCTTT. This sequence encodes CASVAWENTEAFF.